This passage covers 31 T cell receptor beta chains from one sample sequenced in a study of cytomegalovirus exposure and HLA in healthy donors. Generated by immunoSEQ multiplex PCR, the TCRdb table keeps only in-frame clones and is missing some. This sample yields 100,000 to 150,000 clones, of which around nine tenths are seen a single time; 1.5% to 2% belongs to the top ten. Sequenced sample: PBMCs. Every receptor here comes from a young woman in good health and CMV-seronegative.

This clone was seen only once. The chain carries TRBV18 and TRBJ2-3; 12 nucleotides agree with TRBD2. The CDR3 spans 15 residues. V gave up 4 bases and J gave up 3 bases; unmatched junction bases: 2. From germline, CDR1 is KGHSH and CDR2 LQKENI. The CDR3 loop is CASSLGTSGTDTQYF. The DNA for the CDR3 is TGTGCCAGCTCACTTGGGACTAGCGGGACAGATACGCAGTATTTT.

This clone was detected only once. The chain is built from TRBV19 and TRBJ1-1; D unclear. The CDR3 consists of 18 residues. Germline CDR1 LNHDA, CDR2 SQIVND (reference sequence). V gave up 2 bases and J gave up 2 bases, with 21 bases separating them. The CDR3 nucleotides are TGTGCCAGTAGTATAAAGTCCGGCGGGCCGCCGAGTAACACTGAAGCTTTCTTT. Its translation is CASSIKSGGPPSNTEAFF.

The gene calls are TRBV5-4 and TRBJ2-7; 7 bases agree with TRBD2. CDR3 length: 14 amino acids. Per germline, CDR1 SGHNT and CDR2 YYREEE (reference sequence). The trim removed 1 base at V and 6 bases at J, leaving 7 bases unmatched. CDR3 DNA: TGTGCCAGCAGCTTGAGGGGATCGGGAGGCGAGCAGTACTTC. Translated: CASSLRGSGGEQYF.

This clone was found many times. The chain employs TRBV4-2 and TRBJ1-3, with a tentative D call TRBD1 (6 bases). In germline, CDR1 is LGHNA, CDR2 YNFKEQ. With 0 bases removed from V and 0 bases from J, the gap between germline ends came to 12 bases. The CDR3 extends over 17 amino acids. Written as DNA, the CDR3 is TGTGCCAGCAGCCAAGATGGACAGCTGAGCTCTGGAAACACCATATATTTT. Translation: CASSQDGQLSSGNTIYF.

This clone was observed a single time. The chain joins TRBV7-2 to TRBJ2-7, with D uncertain. This CDR3 is 13 amino acids long. Germline V CDR1 and CDR2: SGHTA, FQGNSA. The V and J ends lost 2 bases and 4 bases respectively, with 9 bases between them. The CDR3 DNA reads as TGTGCCAGCAGCTTATATATGGCTTACGAGCAGTACTTC. Translating gives CASSLYMAYEQYF.

CDR3 nucleotides: TGTGCCAGCAGTGAAGTTGGACAGACTTATAATGAAAAACTGTTTTTT. Its protein product is CASSEVGQTYNEKLFF. V gene TRBV2 combines with J gene TRBJ1-4; TRBD1 is a possible D gene (6 bases). Germline CDR1 SNHLY, CDR2 FYNNEI. The CDR3 runs to 16 residues. The germline V and J ends were trimmed by 1 base and 4 bases, with 13 bases remaining between them. Full variable domain (outside the CDR3, taken from reference TRBV2 and TRBJ1-4): EPEVTQTPSHQVTQMGQEVILRCVPISNHLYFYWYRQILGQKVEFLVSFYNNEISEKSEIFDDQFSVERPDGSNFTLKIRSTKLEDSAMYFCASSEVGQTYNEKLFFGSGTQLSVL.

V usage is TRBV27 and J usage is TRBJ2-1; 8 bases fit TRBD1. CDR1 is MNHEY, CDR2 SMNVEV, per germline (reference sequence). The J segment lost 5 bases and the V segment lost 7 bases, leaving 4 bases of the junction unmatched. The CDR3 consists of 13 residues. DNA for the CDR3: TGTGCCAGCAAGGGACAGGTGAACAATGAGCAGTTCTTC. Protein: CASKGQVNNEQFF.

CDR3 sequence: CASRLDRGNTGELFF. In nucleotides, the CDR3 is TGTGCCAGTAGATTGGACAGGGGAAACACCGGGGAGCTGTTTTTT. This chain connects TRBV19 to TRBJ2-2; 9 bases are a match to TRBD1. With 6 bases clipped from V and 2 bases from J, the junction kept 4 bases outside the gene matches. The CDR3 spans 15 residues. Germline CDR1 is LNHDA and CDR2 is SQIVND (reference sequence).

The V gene is TRBV5-8, the J gene TRBJ2-7, with 12 bases matching TRBD2. CDR3 size: 15 residues. CDR1 SGHTS and CDR2 YDEGEE come from the germline V gene. V gave up 4 bases and J gave up 7 bases; unmatched junction bases: 9. The CDR3 nucleotides are TGTGCCAGCAGCGCGACTAGCGGGGGTCCTTTTGAGCAGTACTTC. Its translation: CASSATSGGPFEQYF.

The chain has TRBV9 and TRBJ2-1, with TRBD2 as a possible D gene (5 bases). Germline V gene data show CDR1 as SGDLS and CDR2 as YYNGEE. The V and J ends lost 3 bases and 1 base respectively, with 8 bases between them. CDR3 size: 14 residues. CDR3: CASSEAGSYNEQFF. Here the CDR3 DNA reads TGTGCCAGCAGCGAGGCGGGTTCCTACAATGAGCAGTTCTTC.

This chain links TRBV6-4 with TRBJ1-2; 7 nucleotides agree with TRBD1. The CDR3 length is 15 residues. Trimming took 4 bases from V and 6 from J; bases not matched to a gene: 11. Germline CDR1 reads MRHNA; CDR2 reads SNTAGT. The CDR3 DNA reads TGTGCCAGCAGTGTCCTCGACAGGGCGAGTAATGGCTACACCTTC. Protein: CASSVLDRASNGYTF.

Concerning this clone itself: Germline and junction disagree at one end, which may indicate a read error. The chain joins TRBV5-5 to TRBJ2-1; 8 nucleotides line up with TRBD2. Per the germline V gene, CDR1 is SGHKS and CDR2 is YYEKEE (reference sequence). This CDR3 comprises 16 residues. The CDR3 DNA reads TGTGCCAGCAGCTCTATCACGGGACTAGGCGGACTGAAGGCACTCTTC. It yields the protein CASSSITGLGGLKALF.

V gene TRBV25-1 combines with J gene TRBJ1-1; D might be TRBD1 (6 bases). CDR1 and CDR2 (germline): MGHDK, SYGVNS. Trimming left V 6 bases short and J 0 bases short, with 14 bases between. This CDR3 has 15 amino acids. The CDR3 sequence is CASRQTGTLNTEAFF. The DNA for the CDR3 is TGTGCCAGCAGGCAAACCGGGACACTGAACACTGAAGCTTTCTTT.

J is TRBJ2-3 and V is TRBV7-2; the match to TRBD2 covers 13 bases. Germline V gene sequence: CDR1 SGHTA, CDR2 FQGNSA. V was clipped by 5 bases and J by 5 bases; unmatched bases: 16. This CDR3 spans 19 amino acids. CDR3 region: CASSPGRRLAGGEGDTQYF. The CDR3 DNA is TGTGCCAGCAGCCCGGGCAGACGACTAGCGGGAGGCGAGGGAGATACGCAGTATTTT. Drawing the rest from reference TRBV7-2 and TRBJ2-3, the complete variable domain is GAGVSQSPSNKVTEKGKDVELRCDPISGHTALYWYRQSLGQGLEFLIYFQGNSAPDKSGLPSDRFSAERTGGSVSTLTIQRTQQEDSAVYLCASSPGRRLAGGEGDTQYFGPGTRLTVL.

The V call is TRBV6-1, the J call TRBJ2-7, with TRBD1 identical over 11 bases. Losses at the gene ends were 6 bases for V and 4 bases for J; bases not matched to a gene: 2. The CDR3 consists of 13 residues. Germline V gene sequence: CDR1 MNHNS, CDR2 SASEGT. DNA of the CDR3: TGTGCCAGCAGGGACAGGGGGCGGTACGAGCAGTACTTC. This sequence encodes CASRDRGRYEQYF.

The chain joins TRBV7-6 to TRBJ2-5; perhaps TRBD2 as D (5 bases). The CDR3 length is 14 residues. Germline CDR1 is SGHVS and CDR2 is FNYEAQ. Trimming removed 4 bases from V and 5 bases from J, with 14 bases in between. CDR3 coding DNA: TGTGCCAGCAGCTCAGGAGGTAGTGGTGAGACCCAGTACTTC. This codes for CASSSGGSGETQYF. Using reference TRBV7-6 and TRBJ2-5 for the parts outside the CDR3, the full variable domain is GAGVSQSPRYKVTKRGQDVALRCDPISGHVSLYWYRQALGQGPEFLTYFNYEAQQDKSGLPNDRFSAERPEGSISTLTIQRTEQRDSAMYRCASSSGGSGETQYFGPGTRLLVL.

The gene calls are TRBV6-1 and TRBJ2-1; TRBD1 matches at 7 bases. Germline V CDR1 and CDR2: MNHNS, SASEGT. The CDR3 covers 16 residues. Trimming at V came to 2 bases and at J to 0 bases, leaving 4 bases not matched to a gene. CDR3 in DNA: TGTGCCAGCAGTGAACCGGGACAGAGCTCCTACAATGAGCAGTTCTTC. Its translation: CASSEPGQSSYNEQFF.

This clone was seen just once. This sequence joins TRBV19 and TRBJ1-5, with D possibly TRBD1 on 5 matching bases. Trimming stripped 4 bases from V and 6 bases from J, with 16 bases between. The germline CDR1 and CDR2 sequences are LNHDA and SQIVND (reference sequence). This CDR3 comprises 15 residues. CDR3 protein: CASSNLNTGGQPQHF. CDR3 DNA: TGTGCCAGTAGTAACCTGAACACGGGGGGTCAGCCCCAGCATTTT.

The genes are TRBV7-3 and TRBJ2-3, with 14 bases fitting TRBD2. This CDR3 has 19 residues. Germline CDR1 and CDR2: SGHTA and FQGTGA. After removal of 1 base from V and 4 bases from J, the junction contained 10 bases not matched to a gene. CDR3: CASSLSPGLAGVEADTQYF. CDR3 bases: TGTGCCAGCAGCTTAAGTCCGGGACTAGCGGGAGTAGAAGCAGATACGCAGTATTTT.

The V gene is TRBV5-1, the J gene TRBJ2-5, with TRBD2 matching 10 bases. Germline V CDR1 and CDR2: SGHRS, YFSETQ. The CDR3 sequence is 14 residues long. V shed 4 bases and J 5 bases; nucleotides not matched to a gene: 5. Written as DNA, the CDR3 is TGCGCCAGCAGCGTACTAGCGGGGTGGGAGACCCAGTACTTC. It yields the protein CASSVLAGWETQYF.

V and J are TRBV28 and TRBJ2-7; D is possibly TRBD2 (6 bases). The CDR3 sequence is 16 residues long. The V and J ends lost 2 bases and 1 base respectively, with 15 bases between them. CDR1 is MDHEN and CDR2 is SYDVKM in the germline V gene. The CDR3 region is CASSLAGGRLSYEQYF. DNA for the CDR3: TGTGCCAGCAGTTTAGCTGGGGGGAGGCTATCCTACGAGCAGTACTTC.

The V gene is TRBV4-2, the J gene TRBJ1-2; 7 nucleotides agree with TRBD1. This CDR3 spans 21 amino acids. V shed 0 bases, J shed 4 bases, and the junction held 23 bases outside the gene matches. The germline V gene has CDR1 LGHNA and CDR2 YNFKEQ. The CDR3: CASSQDPRNAPRQGDFYGYTF. In nucleotides, the CDR3 is TGTGCCAGCAGCCAAGACCCTAGAAATGCCCCGAGACAGGGAGATTTCTATGGCTACACCTTC.

The chain combines TRBV6-6 with TRBJ2-1; D is perhaps TRBD2 (6 bases). In germline, CDR1 is MNHNY, CDR2 SVGAGI (reference sequence). Trimming took off 8 bases at V and 8 bases at J, with 16 bases between the two ends. The CDR3 covers 13 residues. The CDR3 coding sequence is TGTGCCAGCGCCGGGAGCTCTATCGATGAGCAGTTCTTC. Translation gives CASAGSSIDEQFF.

V usage is TRBV18 and J usage is TRBJ2-1; TRBD2 aligns across 14 bases. Germline lookup yields CDR1 KGHSH and CDR2 LQKENI. This CDR3 is built from 18 residues. V lost 5 bases to trimming and J lost 4 bases; unmatched junction nucleotides: 10. This chain's CDR3 is CASSIRSGTSGSYNEQFF. CDR3 DNA sequence: TGTGCCAGCTCAATACGGTCCGGGACTAGCGGGAGTTACAATGAGCAGTTCTTC.

CDR3 region: CASSLSQGLSNYGYTF. CDR3 bases: TGTGCCAGCAGTTTATCGCAGGGGTTGAGCAACTATGGCTACACCTTC. The chain carries TRBV27 and TRBJ1-2; a weak D match, TRBD1 (6 bases). V gave up 0 bases and J gave up 2 bases, with 13 bases separating them. The CDR3 is 16 amino acids. Germline V CDR1 and CDR2: MNHEY, SMNVEV (reference sequence).

The chain recombines TRBV5-1 with TRBJ2-5; possibly TRBD2 for D (6 bases). Trimming left V 3 bases short and J 1 base short, with 10 bases between. This CDR3 comprises 14 residues. Germline loops: CDR1 SGHRS, CDR2 YFSETQ. The CDR3 loop reads CASSWLASQETQYF. CDR3 nucleotides: TGCGCCAGCAGCTGGCTAGCGAGCCAAGAGACCCAGTACTTC.

This clone has just a few counts. This chain joins TRBV30 and TRBJ2-4; tentative D call: TRBD1 (5 bases). Germline CDR1 reads GTSNPN; CDR2 reads SVGIG (reference sequence). The CDR3 is 11 residues long. Trimming left V 4 bases short and J 8 bases short, with 9 bases between. CDR3 loop: CAWTGKDIQYF. The CDR3 DNA reads as TGTGCCTGGACAGGGAAGGACATTCAGTACTTC. Full variable domain (outside the CDR3, taken from reference TRBV30 and TRBJ2-4): SQTIHQWPATLVQPVGSPLSLECTVEGTSNPNLYWYRQAAGRGLQLLFYSVGIGQISSEVPQNLSASRPQDRQFILSSKKLLLSDSGFYLCAWTGKDIQYFGAGTRLSVL.

The chain links TRBV2 to TRBJ2-2; weak D call: TRBD2 (6 bases). Germline lookup yields CDR1 SNHLY and CDR2 FYNNEI. This CDR3 comprises 15 residues. Trimming stripped 2 bases from V and 6 bases from J, with 13 bases between. CDR3 in amino acids: CASSEWGVSAGELFF. DNA of the CDR3: TGTGCCAGCAGTGAATGGGGGGTGAGCGCCGGGGAGCTGTTTTTT.

This chain joins TRBV7-3 and TRBJ2-2, with D possibly TRBD2 on 6 matching bases. Germline CDR1 SGHTA, CDR2 FQGTGA. The CDR3 has 16 residues. V was pared by 1 base and J by 6 bases, with 15 bases between. CDR3 sequence reads: CASSLMLSGTAGELFF. The CDR3 DNA reads TGTGCCAGCAGCTTAATGTTGTCAGGGACTGCCGGGGAGCTGTTTTTT.

The V and J genes are TRBV30 and TRBJ1-6; D uncertain. Trimming stripped 5 bases from V and 0 bases from J, with 5 bases between. CDR1 and CDR2 (germline): GTSNPN, SVGIG (reference sequence). The CDR3 contains 13 residues. DNA for the CDR3: TGTGCCTGGGAGAGCTCCTATAATTCACCCCTCCACTTT. Its translation is CAWESSYNSPLHF.

This clone appeared a few times. V usage is TRBV6-5 and J usage is TRBJ2-2, with a possible D match to TRBD1 (5 bases). Germline CDR1 and CDR2: MNHEY and SVGAGI. With 0 bases removed from V and 1 base from J, the gap between germline ends came to 6 bases. The length of the CDR3 is 15 residues. CDR3 loop: CASSYSQGNTGELFF. The CDR3 DNA reads as TGTGCCAGCAGTTACTCGCAGGGGAACACCGGGGAGCTGTTTTTT.